This is a list of T cell receptor beta chains from one sample in a study of PD-L1 blockade in urothelial cancer. Assay used: immunoSEQ multiplex PCR; TCRdb lists only in-frame clones, some missing. This sample carries more than 75,000 clones, more than 85% of them seen once, and the ten largest clones take 8.5% to 9.5%. Sequences were derived from PBMCs, sampled around atezolizumab (anti-PD-L1) treatment. Source of these receptors: a man aged 55-75 years with urothelial cancer. CDR3s include the opening cysteine and the closing phenylalanine or tryptophan. A D gene is named only where the DNA matches it firmly. Clone size is stated in some rows and not others, as once, few, many or a class when expanded.

abundance	v_gene	d_gene	j_gene	len	CDR3aa	CDR3nt
NA	TRBV5-3	NA	TRBJ2-1	18	CARSLAVGPEPSYNEQFF	TGTGCCAGAAGCTTGGCGGTGGGTCCGGAGCCCTCCTACAATGAGCAGTTCTTC
NA	TRBV19	TRBD2	TRBJ2-1	16	CASSMGTSGVPYEQFF	TGTGCCAGTAGTATGGGGACTAGCGGGGTCCCTTATGAGCAGTTCTTC
NA	TRBV2	TRBD1	TRBJ2-5	14	CASTQQGARETQYF	TGTGCCAGCACACAACAGGGGGCGCGGGAGACCCAGTACTTC
NA	TRBV4-3	NA	TRBJ2-3	14	CASSQDWRTDTQYF	TGCGCCAGCAGCCAAGATTGGCGCACAGATACGCAGTATTTT
NA	TRBV19	TRBD1	TRBJ1-1	16	CASSRRTGPDNTEAFF	TGTGCCAGTAGTCGTCGGACAGGACCGGACAACACTGAAGCTTTCTTT
NA	TRBV4-3	TRBD2	TRBJ2-3	16	CASSQEGGGLTDTQYF	TGCGCCAGCAGCCAAGAAGGCGGGGGGTTGACAGATACGCAGTATTTT
NA	TRBV6-1	NA	TRBJ2-7	15	CASSEPGTLAYEQYF	TGTGCCAGCAGTGAACCAGGGACACTCGCCTACGAGCAGTACTTC
NA	TRBV5-1	TRBD1	TRBJ2-2	15	CASSPGQSNTGELFF	TGCGCCAGCAGCCCGGGACAGTCGAACACCGGGGAGCTGTTTTTT
NA	TRBV5-1	TRBD2	TRBJ2-1	15	CASSLDVAGEREQFF	TGCGCCAGCAGCTTAGATGTAGCGGGGGAAAGGGAGCAGTTCTTC
NA	TRBV28	TRBD1	TRBJ2-7	15	CASSLSGTGTGEQYF	TGTGCCAGCAGTTTATCTGGGACAGGGACCGGTGAGCAGTACTTC
NA	TRBV4-1	TRBD1	TRBJ2-7	14	CASSLRDRAYEQYF	TGCGCCAGCAGCTTACGGGACAGAGCCTACGAGCAGTACTTC
NA	TRBV5-1	NA	TRBJ2-5	16	CASSPGGRVGQETQYF	TGCGCCAGCAGCCCGGGCGGGCGTGTGGGCCAAGAGACCCAGTACTTC
NA	TRBV2	TRBD2	TRBJ2-3	17	CASSEALRRGSTDTQYF	TGTGCCAGCAGTGAAGCGCTCAGGCGGGGGTCCACAGATACGCAGTATTTT
NA	TRBV19	NA	TRBJ2-7	17	CASSPRGLSGDTGEQYF	TGTGCCAGTAGTCCACGAGGACTTAGCGGAGATACTGGCGAGCAGTACTTC
NA	TRBV9	TRBD1	TRBJ2-5	17	CASSVGAGTGGEETQYF	TGTGCCAGCAGCGTAGGGGCCGGGACAGGGGGCGAAGAGACCCAGTACTTC
NA	TRBV5-1	TRBD1	TRBJ2-5	14	CASSSTGQGSSQYF	TGCGCCAGCAGCTCAACGGGACAGGGGAGCTCCCAGTACTTC
NA	TRBV21-1	NA	TRBJ1-1	13	CASSKVGQGKAFF	TGTGCCAGCAGCAAAGTGGGTCAGGGGAAAGCTTTCTTT
NA	TRBV27	TRBD1	TRBJ1-4	21	CASSSVPGQGILSATNEKLFF	TGTGCCAGCAGTTCGGTACCGGGACAGGGGATTCTCTCTGCAACTAATGAAAAACTGTTTTTT
NA	TRBV5-4	NA	TRBJ2-5	13	CASSRGYQETQYF	TGTGCCAGCAGCCGGGGGTACCAAGAGACCCAGTACTTC
NA	TRBV6-6	NA	TRBJ2-2	12	CASSQKTGELFF	TGTGCCAGCAGTCAGAAAACCGGGGAGCTGTTTTTT
NA	TRBV9	TRBD1	TRBJ2-6	17	CASSEIGQANGANVLTF	TGTGCCAGCAGCGAAATCGGACAGGCCAATGGGGCCAACGTCCTGACTTTC
NA	TRBV30	TRBD2	TRBJ2-1	14	CAWSTSGGYNEQFF	TGTGCCTGGAGTACTAGCGGGGGCTACAATGAGCAGTTCTTC
NA	TRBV7-2	TRBD1	TRBJ1-1	14	CASSPGQANTEAFF	TGTGCCAGCAGCCCGGGACAGGCGAACACTGAAGCTTTCTTT
NA	TRBV29-1	TRBD1	TRBJ2-3	13	CSVKDRGSDTQYF	TGCAGCGTGAAGGACAGGGGGTCAGATACGCAGTATTTT
NA	TRBV10-3	TRBD2	TRBJ2-5	16	CAISEGLAGVQETQYF	TGTGCCATCAGTGAGGGGCTAGCGGGTGTACAAGAGACCCAGTACTTC
once	TRBV6-5	TRBD2	TRBJ2-1	16	CASSFSGTSGYNEQFF	TGTGCCAGCAGTTTTTCCGGGACTAGCGGCTACAATGAGCAGTTCTTC
once	TRBV10-3	NA	TRBJ1-1	14	CAISEERKNTEAFF	TGTGCCATCAGTGAGGAGCGGAAGAACACTGAAGCTTTCTTT
NA	TRBV7-2	NA	TRBJ1-2	13	CASIPRDKYGYTF	TGTGCCAGCATTCCCCGGGACAAGTATGGCTACACCTTC
NA	TRBV28	TRBD1	TRBJ2-1	14	CASRAGQVYNEQFF	TGTGCCAGCAGGGCCGGACAGGTGTACAATGAGCAGTTCTTC
few	TRBV7-2	NA	TRBJ1-3	15	CASSLARSSGNTIYF	TGTGCCAGCAGCTTAGCCAGGTCCTCTGGAAACACCATATATTTT
NA	TRBV29-1	NA	TRBJ2-2	12	CSAPLFTGELFF	TGCAGCGCCCCGTTATTCACCGGGGAGCTGTTTTTT
NA	TRBV6-1	TRBD1	TRBJ2-5	14	CASSRGQGKETQYF	TGTGCCAGCAGCCGCGGACAGGGGAAAGAGACCCAGTACTTC
NA	TRBV5-1	NA	TRBJ2-1	16	CASSLEGSGAYNEQFF	TGCGCCAGCAGCTTGGAGGGTAGCGGAGCCTACAATGAGCAGTTCTTC
NA	TRBV30	TRBD1	TRBJ2-2	14	CAWSVRGLGGELFF	TGTGCCTGGAGTGTTAGGGGGCTCGGCGGGGAGCTGTTTTTT
NA	TRBV14	TRBD2	TRBJ2-3	16	CASSQDSSGVTDTQYF	TGTGCCAGCAGCCAAGATTCTAGCGGGGTCACAGATACGCAGTATTTT
NA	TRBV5-4	TRBD2	TRBJ2-4	15	CASSLNAGLENIQYF	TGTGCCAGCAGCTTGAACGCGGGACTAGAAAACATTCAGTACTTC
once	TRBV19	TRBD1	TRBJ1-2	14	CASSRDRGKSGYTF	TGTGCCAGTAGTAGGGACAGGGGAAAATCGGGCTACACCTTC
NA	TRBV7-9	TRBD2	TRBJ2-2	14	CAGGTSGNTGELFF	TGTGCCGGCGGGACTAGCGGGAACACCGGGGAGCTGTTTTTT
NA	TRBV2	NA	TRBJ2-1	13	CASRTLAGNEQFF	TGTGCCAGCAGGACCCTAGCTGGCAATGAGCAGTTCTTC
NA	TRBV30	NA	TRBJ2-7	14	CAWRPRSLSYEQYF	TGTGCCTGGAGGCCCCGAAGCCTCTCCTACGAGCAGTACTTC
NA	TRBV18	TRBD1	TRBJ1-1	19	CASSPPQQGRRMANTEAFF	TGTGCCAGCTCACCACCTCAACAGGGGAGAAGGATGGCGAACACTGAAGCTTTCTTT
NA	TRBV2	NA	TRBJ1-5	14	CASMSQGDLEPQHF	TGTGCCAGCATGTCACAGGGAGACTTGGAGCCCCAGCATTTT
NA	TRBV5-1	TRBD1	TRBJ2-5	15	CASSLTGGIQETQYF	TGCGCCAGCAGCTTAACAGGGGGCATCCAAGAGACCCAGTACTTC